This entry describes one T cell receptor beta chain. Its antigen is currently unknown. The entry originates in a study of CD8 T cells in Susac syndrome. About the research overall: The Susac syndrome patients were therapy-naive, on corticosteroids, or on intravenous immunoglobulin alone at blood draw. Study-level points and caveats: The total CD8+ repertoires contained 15 to 20 Susac-specific public clones, and the CD8+ TEMRA repertoires contained roughly 5. In TEMRA cells and active patients, CD8+ clonal expansion in Susac reached its peak.

With random hexamers, roughly 0.45 to 1 ug RNA was reverse transcribed. Amplification of TCR beta CDR3 used immunoSEQ multiplex PCR across 54 Vbeta and 13 Jbeta. TCRdb redid the calling of the immunoSEQ multiplex PCR reads with MiXCR, one entry per CDR3 protein. The sample yields 100,000 or so distinct CDR3 sequences, 95% seen once. V was trimmed by 6 bases and J by 0 bases, leaving 18 bases between them. CDR1 and CDR2 (germline): SNHLY, FYNNEI. The CDR3 loop spans 16 amino acids. The V call is TRBV2, the J call TRBJ2-7, with D perhaps given as TRBD1 or TRBD2 (5 bases each). The sequenced material came from CD8+ T cells from PBMCs. The TCR sequence derives from a human donor with Susac syndrome. The CDR3 nucleotides read TGTGCCAGCAGGTTCCAAACCGGGACCTTCTCCTACGAGCAGTACTTC. Translation: CASRFQTGTFSYEQYF.